Each of the 18 T cell receptor beta chains below was sequenced from the same sample in a study of blood T cell repertoires in COVID-19. The data were produced by immunoSEQ multiplex PCR, yet TCRdb's version contains in-frame clones alone and is incomplete. Among approximately 250,000 clones listed, 80% to 90% were seen once. Sequencing was performed on peripheral blood. These receptors came from a man aged 35-49 years with acute or convalescent COVID-19.

The J gene is TRBJ1-1, the V gene TRBV10-3, with 7 positions matching TRBD1. CDR3 length equals 22 residues. From germline, CDR1 is ENHRY and CDR2 SYGVKD. Trimming removed 3 bases from V and 0 bases from J; junction bases left unmatched: 25. CDR3 DNA sequence: TGTGCCATCAGTGATAAAGTCTTAAGGGGGCCGGAGGTGATTCACATGAACACTGAAGCTTTCTTT. Its translation: CAISDKVLRGPEVIHMNTEAFF.

The chain joins TRBV5-6 to TRBJ2-3; 10 bases map to TRBD2. The CDR3 has 14 residues. V dropped 4 bases and J dropped 4; count of bases not matched to a gene: 3. Germline CDR1 SGHDT, CDR2 YYEEEE. The CDR3, as DNA: TGTGCCAGCAGCACAGCGGGGGGGTCAGATACGCAGTATTTT. This sequence encodes CASSTAGGSDTQYF.

V gene TRBV5-1 combines with J gene TRBJ2-5, with D possibly being TRBD2 (5 bases). The CDR3 runs 13 residues. V was clipped by 4 bases and J by 2 bases, with 9 bases between them. Germline V gives CDR1 SGHRS, CDR2 YFSETQ. CDR3 bases: TGCGCCAGCAGCGGCGGACTTCAAGAGACCCAGTACTTC. It specifies CASSGGLQETQYF.

The chain has TRBV10-1 and TRBJ2-2; tentative D call: TRBD2 (6 bases). The CDR3 covers 14 residues. V lost 7 bases and J 6 bases, leaving 15 bases between the germline ends. Germline values: CDR1 WNHNN, CDR2 SYGVQD (reference sequence). For the CDR3, the DNA is TGCGCCAGCACCTGCGGCGGGATGGCCGGGGAGCTGTTTTTT. It encodes CASTCGGMAGELFF.

This chain uses TRBV29-1 with TRBJ1-2; TRBD1 might be the D (5 bases). CDR1 SQVTM and CDR2 ANQGSEA come from the germline V gene. This CDR3 contains 14 residues. Trimming took off 3 bases at V and 6 bases at J, with 17 bases between the two ends. The chain's CDR3 is CSVDNWQGGNGYTF. DNA of the CDR3: TGCAGCGTTGATAATTGGCAGGGTGGGAATGGCTACACCTTC.

This clone was seen a few times. This specimen includes other DNA sequences encoding the same CDR3. The CDR3: CASSLRAGSNSPLHF. The CDR3, as DNA: TGTGCCAGCAGCTTACGGGCAGGGTCGAATTCACCCCTCCACTTT. The chain employs TRBV7-3 and TRBJ1-6; tentative D call: TRBD1 (5 bases). The CDR3 covers 15 residues. The germline CDR1 and CDR2 sequences are SGHTA and FQGTGA. Trimming stripped 2 bases from V and 7 bases from J, with 12 bases between.

The V gene is TRBV7-9, the J gene TRBJ1-4, with TRBD1 matching over 8 bases. J gave up 5 bases and V 4 bases, and 6 bases lay outside the gene matches. Germline CDR1 SEHNR, CDR2 FQNEAQ (reference sequence). CDR3 length: 15 amino acids. The CDR3 reads CASSSGQGQNEKLFF. DNA for the CDR3: TGTGCCAGCAGCTCCGGACAGGGCCAGAATGAAAAACTGTTTTTT. The full variable domain, with the rest looked up from reference TRBV7-9 and TRBJ1-4, is DTGVSQNPRHKITKRGQNVTFRCDPISEHNRLYWYRQTLGQGPEFLTYFQNEAQLEKSRLLSDRFSAERPKGSFSTLEIQRTEQGDSAMYLCASSSGQGQNEKLFFGSGTQLSVL.

This chain's CDR3 is CASSGDRENSPLHF. The CDR3 region has the DNA TGTGCCAGCAGCGGTGACAGGGAAAATTCACCCCTCCACTTT. V is TRBV6-5 and J is TRBJ1-6; 7 positions match TRBD1. The CDR3 runs 14 residues. J was trimmed by 7 bases and V by 6 bases; bases with no gene match: 6. The germline V gene encodes CDR1 MNHEY and CDR2 SVGAGI.

This clone was found a few times. This chain connects TRBV19 to TRBJ2-7; 9 positions agree with TRBD2. V shed 2 bases, J shed 2 bases, and the junction held 4 bases outside the gene matches. Germline lookup yields CDR1 LNHDA and CDR2 SQIVND (reference sequence). This CDR3 has 15 residues. The CDR3 coding sequence is TGTGCCAGTAGTATACTAGCGGGGCTTACCTACGAGCAGTACTTC. It codes for CASSILAGLTYEQYF.

J is TRBJ2-5 and V is TRBV7-9, with TRBD1 as a possible D gene (6 bases). The CDR3 is 16 residues long. The V gene lost 5 bases and the J gene lost 1 base, with 17 bases spanning the gap. Looked up from germline, CDR1 is SEHNR and CDR2 is FQNEAQ (reference sequence). The chain's CDR3 is CASSPASGHLQETQYF. Here the CDR3 DNA reads TGTGCCAGCAGCCCTGCCTCGGGACACCTCCAAGAGACCCAGTACTTC.

V usage is TRBV5-1 and J usage is TRBJ1-2; D is perhaps TRBD1 (5 bases). The V gene's germline CDR1 is SGHRS and CDR2 YFSETQ. The germline V and J ends were trimmed by 3 bases and 4 bases, with 16 bases remaining between them. The length of the CDR3 is 15 residues. The CDR3 bases are TGCGCCAGCAGCTCCGGGGGGGGGAGCCCCTATGGCTACACCTTC. This codes for CASSSGGGSPYGYTF.

This chain uses TRBV29-1 with TRBJ1-3, with a weak D call TRBD1 (5 bases). The CDR3 length is 14 residues. Germline CDR1 SQVTM, CDR2 ANQGSEA. Trimming left V 4 bases short and J 6 bases short, with 16 bases between. CDR3 loop: CSVAVRGNENTIYF. The CDR3 nucleotides are TGCAGCGTTGCGGTTAGGGGAAATGAAAACACCATATATTTT. The entire variable domain, with the rest obtained from reference TRBV29-1 and TRBJ1-3, is as follows: SAVISQKPSRDICQRGTSLTIQCQVDSQVTMMFWYRQQPGQSLTLIATANQGSEATYESGFVIDKFPISRPNLTFSTLTVSNMSPEDSSIYLCSVAVRGNENTIYFGEGSWLTVV.

V is TRBV27 and J is TRBJ2-5; 8 bases fit TRBD2. With 2 bases clipped from V and 4 bases from J, the junction kept 12 bases outside the gene matches. The germline V gene has CDR1 MNHEY and CDR2 SMNVEV (reference sequence). The CDR3 totals 17 residues. The CDR3 DNA reads as TGTGCCAGCAGTTTAGGGGGCCCGGGGGGGCCGCGAGAGACCCAGTACTTC. It codes for CASSLGGPGGPRETQYF.

This chain links TRBV5-1 with TRBJ1-1; maybe TRBD1 (5 bases). Trimming removed 4 bases at V and 2 bases at J, with 12 bases between. There are 14 residues in the CDR3. The germline V gene has CDR1 SGHRS and CDR2 YFSETQ. The CDR3 is CASSTDSRNTEAFF. For the CDR3, the DNA is TGCGCCAGCAGCACCGACAGCCGAAACACTGAAGCTTTCTTT.

The chain is built from TRBV18 and TRBJ2-7, with D maybe TRBD1 (6 bases). Trimming removed 4 bases from V and 0 bases from J, with 13 bases in between. Germline loops: CDR1 KGHSH, CDR2 LQKENI. This CDR3 region has 15 residues. The CDR3 nucleotides read TGTGCCAGCTCACAAGGACAGCAGAGCTCCTACGAGCAGTACTTC. Translated: CASSQGQQSSYEQYF.

The chain joins TRBV9 to TRBJ2-1; D not resolved. CDR3 size: 15 residues. Germline V lookup: CDR1 SGDLS, CDR2 YYNGEE. V gave up 2 bases and J gave up 0 bases, with 9 bases separating them. The CDR3 nucleotides are TGTGCCAGCAGCGTTCAGCCTAGCTCCTACAATGAGCAGTTCTTC. Translated: CASSVQPSSYNEQFF.

The chain carries TRBV10-3 and TRBJ1-1, with 8 bases lining up with TRBD1. This CDR3 region has 14 residues. The trim removed 5 bases at V and 1 base at J, leaving 3 bases unmatched. Germline assignment: CDR1 ENHRY and CDR2 SYGVKD. CDR3 loop: CAISLGQGNTEAFF. CDR3 in DNA: TGTGCCATCAGTCTCGGACAGGGGAACACTGAAGCTTTCTTT.

The chain joins TRBV6-6 to TRBJ1-2; D unresolved. V lost 8 bases and J 13 bases, leaving 17 bases between the germline ends. CDR3 length: 11 amino acids. The germline gives CDR1 MNHNY, CDR2 SVGAGI (reference sequence). CDR3 sequence reads: CASSDLAGGTF. CDR3 bases: TGTGCCAGCTCCGACCTGGCGGGCGGCACCTTC.